The rows below give T cell receptor beta chains drawn from one sample of a study of Ad26.COV2.S vaccination and SARS-CoV-2 variants. The assay was immunoSEQ multiplex PCR, and TCRdb's table has in-frame clones only and misses some. Here the sample spans a few hundred thousand clones, roughly 80% being singletons. The specimen was peripheral blood, collected in a trial of Ad26.COV2.S vaccine versus placebo. These receptors were collected from a person aged 18-65 years who received the Ad26.COV2.S COVID-19 vaccine or a placebo. The CDR3 runs from the conserved cysteine through the conserved F or W. The D gene is left open where the match is weak. Some rows mark clone size as missing; the rest say once, few, many or name a class of expanded clone.

J gene: TRBJ1-2
clone size: NA
V gene: TRBV6-5
D gene: NA
CDR3 DNA: TGTGCCAGCAGTTACTCGATGCTAAGAACGGGAGGCTACACCTTC
CDR3 protein: CASSYSMLRTGGYTF

J gene: TRBJ2-1
clone size: once
V gene: TRBV11-3
D gene: TRBD2
CDR3 DNA: TGTGCCAGCAGCTTAGCCGGGGGGGCGGGTGAGCAGTTCTTC
CDR3 protein: CASSLAGGAGEQFF

J gene: TRBJ1-1
clone size: NA
V gene: TRBV6-5
D gene: NA
CDR3 DNA: TGTGCCAGCAGGGACCGGGGGAACACTGAAGCTTTCTTT
CDR3 protein: CASRDRGNTEAFF

J gene: TRBJ2-7
clone size: NA
V gene: TRBV5-1
D gene: NA
CDR3 DNA: TGCGCCAGCAGCTACGACGGATCCTACGAGCAGTACTTC
CDR3 protein: CASSYDGSYEQYF

J gene: TRBJ2-5
clone size: NA
V gene: TRBV6-1
D gene: TRBD1
CDR3 DNA: TGTGCCAGCAGTGTCGCCGGGACAGGGGTAGGAGAGACCCAGTACTTC
CDR3 protein: CASSVAGTGVGETQYF

J gene: TRBJ2-1
clone size: NA
V gene: TRBV29-1
D gene: NA
CDR3 DNA: TGCAGCGTTCCGACGGACTTCAGTGGGTACAATGAGCAGTTCTTC
CDR3 protein: CSVPTDFSGYNEQFF

J gene: TRBJ2-1
clone size: NA
V gene: TRBV18
D gene: NA
CDR3 DNA: TGTGCCAGCTCTGACTCTTTGGGGGTTAATGAGCAGTTCTTC
CDR3 protein: CASSDSLGVNEQFF

J gene: TRBJ1-1
clone size: NA
V gene: TRBV10-3
D gene: TRBD1
CDR3 DNA: TGTGCCATCAGTGAGCCGGACAGGGGGCGCAGAAGGATGGAGGAAGCTTTCTTT
CDR3 protein: CAISEPDRGRRRMEEAFF

J gene: TRBJ1-2
clone size: NA
V gene: TRBV5-4
D gene: NA
CDR3 DNA: TGTGCCAGCAGCTTGGGTGGCTATGGCTACACCTTC
CDR3 protein: CASSLGGYGYTF

J gene: TRBJ2-7
clone size: once
V gene: TRBV21-1
D gene: NA
CDR3 DNA: TGTGCCAGCAGTCCTACCTCGGACAGGGAGAATCACGAGCAGTACTTC
CDR3 protein: CASSPTSDRENHEQYF

J gene: TRBJ2-3
clone size: NA
V gene: TRBV9
D gene: NA
CDR3 DNA: TGTGCCAGCAGCGTAGGGGTCGGCACAGATACGCAGTATTTT
CDR3 protein: CASSVGVGTDTQYF

J gene: TRBJ1-6
clone size: once
V gene: TRBV11-2
D gene: TRBD1
CDR3 DNA: TGTGCCAGCAGCTTAGATCCGCCGGGACAGTTTAATTCACCCCTCCACTTT
CDR3 protein: CASSLDPPGQFNSPLHF

J gene: TRBJ2-5
clone size: NA
V gene: TRBV24-1
D gene: NA
CDR3 DNA: TGTGCCACCAGTGCCACCACGGGGGCCCAAGAGACCCAGTACTTC
CDR3 protein: CATSATTGAQETQYF

J gene: TRBJ1-4
clone size: NA
V gene: TRBV6-5
D gene: NA
CDR3 DNA: TGTGCCAGCAGTCGGACGGCAACTAATGAAAAACTGTTTTTT
CDR3 protein: CASSRTATNEKLFF

J gene: TRBJ1-6
clone size: NA
V gene: TRBV3-1/TRBV3-2
D gene: TRBD1
CDR3 DNA: TGTGCCAGCAGCCGTTCCAGGGGGTCCTATAATTCACCCCTCCACTTT
CDR3 protein: CASSRSRGSYNSPLHF

J gene: TRBJ1-2
clone size: NA
V gene: TRBV27
D gene: TRBD1
CDR3 DNA: TGTGCCAGCAGTTTTCGACAGGGCCTTTTTAACTATGGCTACACCTTC
CDR3 protein: CASSFRQGLFNYGYTF

J gene: TRBJ2-3
clone size: NA
V gene: TRBV18
D gene: NA
CDR3 DNA: TGTGCCAGCTCACCAGGAGATAGCACAGATACGCAGTATTTT
CDR3 protein: CASSPGDSTDTQYF

J gene: TRBJ2-1
clone size: NA
V gene: TRBV18
D gene: NA
CDR3 DNA: TGTGCCAGCTCACCACTCGGGGGTCGCCGCTACAATGAGCAGTTCTTC
CDR3 protein: CASSPLGGRRYNEQFF

J gene: TRBJ2-3
clone size: NA
V gene: TRBV7-3
D gene: TRBD2
CDR3 DNA: TGTGCCAGCAGCCTCCGACTAGCGGGTAGCACAGATACGCAGTATTTT
CDR3 protein: CASSLRLAGSTDTQYF

J gene: TRBJ2-3
clone size: NA
V gene: TRBV27
D gene: NA
CDR3 DNA: TGTGCCAGCAGTACCTCGGGGCCCTCTACGCAGTATTTT
CDR3 protein: CASSTSGPSTQYF

J gene: TRBJ2-1
clone size: NA
V gene: TRBV28
D gene: TRBD2
CDR3 DNA: TGTGCCACTCGGACTAGCGGGAGTTTTTACAATGAGCAGTTCTTC
CDR3 protein: CATRTSGSFYNEQFF

J gene: TRBJ2-7
clone size: medium-sized
V gene: TRBV11-2
D gene: NA
CDR3 DNA: TGTGCCAGCAGCTTACCGGGGCTCCCCTACGAGCAGTACTTC
CDR3 protein: CASSLPGLPYEQYF

J gene: TRBJ2-7
clone size: NA
V gene: TRBV4-2
D gene: NA
CDR3 DNA: TGTGCCAGCAGCCAAGATCTAGGGGGCTCCTACGAGCAGTACTTC
CDR3 protein: CASSQDLGGSYEQYF

J gene: TRBJ2-1
clone size: NA
V gene: TRBV5-1
D gene: NA
CDR3 DNA: TGCGCCAGCAGGTTCTCCATGGAGACGGCCCATGAGCAGTTCTTC
CDR3 protein: CASRFSMETAHEQFF

J gene: TRBJ2-5
clone size: NA
V gene: TRBV2
D gene: TRBD1
CDR3 DNA: TGTGCCAGCTCCCGCAAGGGACAGGGTCTACAAGAGACCCAGTACTTC
CDR3 protein: CASSRKGQGLQETQYF

J gene: TRBJ1-4
clone size: NA
V gene: TRBV7-9
D gene: TRBD1
CDR3 DNA: TGTGCCAGCAGCGTAAGACAGGGCCCGGCTAATGAAAAACTGTTTTTT
CDR3 protein: CASSVRQGPANEKLFF

J gene: TRBJ1-6
clone size: NA
V gene: TRBV9
D gene: NA
CDR3 DNA: TGTGCCAGCAGCGGCCGGGTCGATAATTCACCCCTCCACTTT
CDR3 protein: CASSGRVDNSPLHF